This T cell receptor beta chain came from a study of metastatic and nonmetastatic thyroid tumors. Study-level information: Patients with malignant and benign thyroid disease provided blood and tumor or nodule tissue, whose repertoires were compared. Whole-study results and caveats: Benign nodules reportedly had significantly lower TCR beta diversity than malignant thyroid tumors in blood and tumor.

This clone appeared a few times. Its antigen remains unknown. One end of the junction fails to match germline, which may point to a read error. In the study's own analysis: Building a distant-metastasis classifier for papillary thyroid cancer drew on CDR3 differences across clinicopathological groups. TCRdb reanalyzed the PCR reads via MiXCR. The V and J calls and clone size come from TCRdb's table, not from the authors' own analysis. The table records roughly 6,900 clones, 25% to 30% of them present only once. CDR1 and CDR2 (germline): WSHSY, SAAADI. The CDR3 is 14 amino acids. Each patient went into thyroid surgery without having received any treatment.

The specimen was adjacent normal tissue. The receptor was derived from a male donor with papillary thyroid cancer or a benign thyroid nodule (not recorded which). Some clones in this sample may be carry-over from other donors' samples. V is TRBV10-2 and J is TRBJ2-5; a possible D gene is TRBD1 (7 bases). CDR3 nucleotides: TGCGCCAGCGGGCTGGACAGGCTAGGGGGGAACCAGCACTTC. Its translation is CASGLDRLGGNQHF.